This TCR beta chain derives from a study of shared clonotypes between healthy human individuals. Study results and caveats: It was the non-shared clonotypes that had lower generation probabilities than clonotypes shared by all four donors.

The length of the CDR3 is 14 residues. Trimming removed 8 bases from V and 2 bases from J, with 15 bases in between. Germline assignment: CDR1 SGHTA and CDR2 FQGNSA. As to this clone: Antigen unknown.

Assay: immunoSEQ multiplex PCR; the TCRdb copy retains only in-frame clones and omits some. Of around 980,000 clones in the sample, 78% were seen once. Sequenced sample: memory CD4+ T cells from PBMCs. As for subset: CD45RA-negative fraction. V usage is TRBV7-2 and J usage is TRBJ2-5; D may be TRBD1 or TRBD2 (5 bases each). The receptor was derived from a man aged 18 to 35 in good health. Some clones in this sample may be carry-over from other donors' samples. The CDR3 DNA is TGTGCCAGCGGCCCTCGGGGCGGTCAAGAGACCCAGTACTTC. It yields the protein CASGPRGGQETQYF.